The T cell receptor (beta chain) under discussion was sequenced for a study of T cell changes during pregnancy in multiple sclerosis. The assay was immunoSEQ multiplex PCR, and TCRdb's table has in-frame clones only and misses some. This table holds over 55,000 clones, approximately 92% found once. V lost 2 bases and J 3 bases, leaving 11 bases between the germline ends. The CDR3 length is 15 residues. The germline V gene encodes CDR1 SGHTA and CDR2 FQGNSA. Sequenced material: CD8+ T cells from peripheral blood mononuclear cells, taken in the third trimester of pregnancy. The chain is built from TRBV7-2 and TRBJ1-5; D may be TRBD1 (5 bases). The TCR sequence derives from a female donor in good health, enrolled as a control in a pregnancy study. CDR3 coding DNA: TGTGCCAGCAGCTTACCGGGGGTGGTCAATCAGCCCCAGCATTTT. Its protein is CASSLPGVVNQPQHF.